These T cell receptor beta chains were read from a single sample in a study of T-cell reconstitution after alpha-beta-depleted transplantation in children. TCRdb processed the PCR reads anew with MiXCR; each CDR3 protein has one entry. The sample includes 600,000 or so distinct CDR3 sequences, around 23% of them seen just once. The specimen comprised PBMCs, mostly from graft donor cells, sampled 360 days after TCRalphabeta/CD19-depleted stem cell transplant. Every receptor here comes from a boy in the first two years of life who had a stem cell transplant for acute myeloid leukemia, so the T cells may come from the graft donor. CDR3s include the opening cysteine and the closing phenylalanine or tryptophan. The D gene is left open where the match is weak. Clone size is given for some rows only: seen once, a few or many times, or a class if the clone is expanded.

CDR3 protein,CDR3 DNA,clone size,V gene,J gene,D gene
CATSDLDMVNAFF,TGTGCCACCAGTGATTTAGACATGGTGAATGCTTTCTTT,NA,TRBV24-1,TRBJ1-1,NA
CASSLGTGQTGELFF,TGTGCCAGCAGCTTAGGAACAGGACAGACCGGGGAGCTGTTTTTT,NA,TRBV7-9,TRBJ2-2,NA
CASSWDRATFF,TGTGCCAGCAGTTGGGACAGGGCAACGTTCTTC,many,TRBV12-3/TRBV12-4,TRBJ2-1,TRBD1
CSARDRAGDYGYTF,TGCAGTGCTAGAGATCGCGCAGGGGACTATGGCTACACCTTC,NA,TRBV20-1,TRBJ1-2,NA
CASTSAGPQPDTQYF,TGTGCCAGCACCTCAGCAGGCCCTCAGCCAGATACGCAGTATTTT,NA,TRBV6-1,TRBJ2-3,NA
CASSQRSGTQETQYF,TGCGCCAGCAGCCAAAGAAGCGGAACGCAAGAGACCCAGTACTTC,few,TRBV5-1,TRBJ2-5,NA
CSVEGQGVDTEAFF,TGCAGCGTTGAAGGCCAGGGAGTAGACACTGAAGCTTTCTTT,few,TRBV29-1,TRBJ1-1,NA
CASSLDQVEQYF,TGTGCCAGCAGCTTAGATCAGGTCGAGCAGTACTTC,few,TRBV13,TRBJ2-7,NA
CSASKGGGSSYEQYF,TGCAGTGCTAGCAAGGGCGGGGGGAGCTCCTACGAGCAGTACTTC,many,TRBV20-1,TRBJ2-7,TRBD2
CASSPRVRIRNTEAFF,TGTGCCAGCAGCCCCCGGGTGAGAATTCGGAACACTGAAGCTTTCTTT,NA,TRBV9,TRBJ1-1,NA
CATSRAPPGTKTQYF,TGTGCCACCAGCAGGGCCCCTCCAGGGACGAAGACCCAGTACTTC,many,TRBV15,TRBJ2-5,NA
CASSLSSGADTGELFF,TGCGCCAGCAGCCTCTCTAGCGGGGCCGACACCGGGGAGCTGTTTTTT,many,TRBV5-1,TRBJ2-2,TRBD2
CASSVGGARADEQFF,TGTGCCAGCAGCGTAGGTGGGGCAAGGGCCGATGAGCAGTTCTTC,NA,TRBV9,TRBJ2-1,NA
CSVEGQARGHTF,TGCAGCGTTGAAGGACAGGCGAGGGGGCACACCTTC,NA,TRBV29-1,TRBJ1-2,TRBD1
CATLIGRGLVGTQYF,TGTGCCACCCTGATCGGACGGGGGCTCGTGGGTACGCAGTATTTT,many,TRBV2,TRBJ2-3,NA
CASSPDLDSPRHGYTF,TGTGCCAGCAGTCCCGACCTGGACAGCCCGAGACATGGCTACACCTTC,few,TRBV6-5,TRBJ1-2,NA
CASSFAQGGSNEKLFF,TGTGCCAGCAGCTTTGCACAGGGGGGGAGTAATGAAAAACTGTTTTTT,few,TRBV7-8,TRBJ1-4,TRBD1
CASSALAGAPQTQYF,TGTGCCAGCAGCGCACTAGCGGGGGCTCCACAGACCCAGTACTTC,many,TRBV7-2,TRBJ2-5,TRBD2
CASSGQGNSPLHF,TGTGCCAGCAGTGGACAGGGCAATTCACCCCTCCACTTT,many,TRBV25-1,TRBJ1-6,TRBD1
CASSQLFWGAETQYF,TGCGCCAGCAGCCAGCTCTTTTGGGGGGCAGAGACCCAGTACTTC,many,TRBV4-3,TRBJ2-5,NA
CASSARSYQETQYF,TGTGCCAGCTCAGCCAGATCTTACCAAGAGACCCAGTACTTC,NA,TRBV18,TRBJ2-5,NA
CASSPRTRPDTQYF,TGTGCCAGCAGTCCCCGGACAAGGCCAGATACGCAGTATTTT,NA,TRBV27,TRBJ2-3,NA
CSATPDSSYEQYF,TGCAGTGCTACCCCGGACAGCTCCTACGAGCAGTACTTC,few,TRBV20-1,TRBJ2-7,NA
CASSFRTPSEKLFF,TGTGCCAGCAGTTTCCGTACACCTTCTGAAAAACTGTTTTTT,few,TRBV28,TRBJ1-4,NA